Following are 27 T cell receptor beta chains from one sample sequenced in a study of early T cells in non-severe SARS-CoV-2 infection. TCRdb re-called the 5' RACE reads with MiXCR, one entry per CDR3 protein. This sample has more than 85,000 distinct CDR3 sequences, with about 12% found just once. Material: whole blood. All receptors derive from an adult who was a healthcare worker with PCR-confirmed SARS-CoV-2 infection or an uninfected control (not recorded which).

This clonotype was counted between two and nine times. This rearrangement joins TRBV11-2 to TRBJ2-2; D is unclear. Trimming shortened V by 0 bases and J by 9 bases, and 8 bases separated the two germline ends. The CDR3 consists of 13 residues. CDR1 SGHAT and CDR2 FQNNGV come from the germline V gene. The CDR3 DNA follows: TGTGCCAGCAGCTTAGATCCTAGAAGGGAGCTGTTTTTT. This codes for CASSLDPRRELFF.

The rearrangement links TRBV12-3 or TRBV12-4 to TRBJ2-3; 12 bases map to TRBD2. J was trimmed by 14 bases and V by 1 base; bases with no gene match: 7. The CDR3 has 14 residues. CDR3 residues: CASSLVTSGSSPYF. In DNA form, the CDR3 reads TGTGCCAGCAGTTTAGTGACTAGCGGGAGTTCCCCGTATTTT.

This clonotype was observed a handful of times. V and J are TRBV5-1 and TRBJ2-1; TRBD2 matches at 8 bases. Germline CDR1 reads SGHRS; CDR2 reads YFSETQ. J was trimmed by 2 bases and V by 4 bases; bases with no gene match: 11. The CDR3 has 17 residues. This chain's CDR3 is CASSPEPGLGPYNEQFF. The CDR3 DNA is TGCGCCAGCAGCCCGGAACCGGGACTAGGACCCTACAATGAGCAGTTCTTC.

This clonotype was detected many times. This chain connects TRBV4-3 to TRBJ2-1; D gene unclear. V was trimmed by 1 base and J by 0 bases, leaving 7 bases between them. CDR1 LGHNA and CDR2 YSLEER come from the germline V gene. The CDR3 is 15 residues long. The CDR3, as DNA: TGCGCCAGCAGCCAAGGGACCAGCTCCTACAATGAGCAGTTCTTC. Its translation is CASSQGTSSYNEQFF.

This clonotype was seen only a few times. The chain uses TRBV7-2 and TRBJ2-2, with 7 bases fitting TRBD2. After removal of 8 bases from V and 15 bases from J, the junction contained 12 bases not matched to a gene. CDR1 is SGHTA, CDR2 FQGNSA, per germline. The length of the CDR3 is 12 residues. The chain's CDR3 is CASGPAGVKVFF. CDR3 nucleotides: TGTGCCAGCGGTCCGGCGGGGGTAAAGGTGTTTTTT.

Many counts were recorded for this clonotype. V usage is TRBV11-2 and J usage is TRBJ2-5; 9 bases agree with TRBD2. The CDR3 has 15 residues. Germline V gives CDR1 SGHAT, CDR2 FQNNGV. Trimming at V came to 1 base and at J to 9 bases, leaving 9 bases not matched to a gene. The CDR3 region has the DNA TGTGCCAGCAGCTTAGTAGCGGGAGTTGTCATGGCCCAGTACTTC. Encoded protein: CASSLVAGVVMAQYF.

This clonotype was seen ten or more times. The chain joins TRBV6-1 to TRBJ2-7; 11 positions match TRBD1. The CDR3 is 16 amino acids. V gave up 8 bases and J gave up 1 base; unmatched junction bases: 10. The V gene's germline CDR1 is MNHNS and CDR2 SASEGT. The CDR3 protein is CASRDRGDVVSYEQYF. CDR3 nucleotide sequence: TGTGCCAGCCGGGACAGGGGGGATGTGGTATCCTACGAGCAGTACTTC.

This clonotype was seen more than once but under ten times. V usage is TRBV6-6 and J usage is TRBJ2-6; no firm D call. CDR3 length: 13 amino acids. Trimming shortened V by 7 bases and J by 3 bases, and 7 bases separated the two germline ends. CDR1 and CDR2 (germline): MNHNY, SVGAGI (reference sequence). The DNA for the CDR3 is TGTGCCAGCACCCTTTTTGGGGCCAACGTCCTGACTTTC. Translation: CASTLFGANVLTF.

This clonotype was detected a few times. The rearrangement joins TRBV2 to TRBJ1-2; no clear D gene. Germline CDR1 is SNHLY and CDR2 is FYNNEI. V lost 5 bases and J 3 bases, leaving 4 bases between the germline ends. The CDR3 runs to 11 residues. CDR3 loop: CASSPDYGYTF. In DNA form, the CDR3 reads TGTGCCAGCAGTCCGGACTATGGCTACACCTTC.

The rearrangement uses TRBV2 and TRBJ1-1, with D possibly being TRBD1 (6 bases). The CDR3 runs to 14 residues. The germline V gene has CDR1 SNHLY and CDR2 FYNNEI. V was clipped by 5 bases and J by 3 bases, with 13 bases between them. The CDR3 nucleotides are TGTGCCAGCAGTAAACAGGGAATCGACACTGAAGCTTTCTTT. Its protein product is CASSKQGIDTEAFF. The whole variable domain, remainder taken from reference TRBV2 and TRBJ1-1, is EPEVTQTPSHQVTQMGQEVILRCVPISNHLYFYWYRQILGQKVEFLVSFYNNEISEKSEIFDDQFSVERPDGSNFTLKIRSTKLEDSAMYFCASSKQGIDTEAFFGQGTRLTVV.

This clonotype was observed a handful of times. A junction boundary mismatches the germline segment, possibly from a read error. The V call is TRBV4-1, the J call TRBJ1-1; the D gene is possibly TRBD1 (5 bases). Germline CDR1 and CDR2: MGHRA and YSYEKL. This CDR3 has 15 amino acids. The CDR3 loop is CASNQPLLGDTEAFF. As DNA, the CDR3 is TGCGCCAGCAACCAACCACTCTTGGGGGACACTGAAGCTTTCTTT.

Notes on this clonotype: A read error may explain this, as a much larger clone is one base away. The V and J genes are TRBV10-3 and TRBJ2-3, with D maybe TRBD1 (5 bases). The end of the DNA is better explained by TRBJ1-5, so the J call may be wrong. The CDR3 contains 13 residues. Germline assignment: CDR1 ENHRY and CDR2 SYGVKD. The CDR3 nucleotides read TGTGCCATCAGTCGGGGCGACACAGATACGCAGCATTTT. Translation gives CAISRGDTDTQHF.

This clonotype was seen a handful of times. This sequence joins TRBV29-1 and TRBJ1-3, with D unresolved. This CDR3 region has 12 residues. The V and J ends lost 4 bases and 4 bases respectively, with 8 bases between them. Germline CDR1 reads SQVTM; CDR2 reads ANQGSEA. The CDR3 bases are TGCAGCGTTGCTGTGGTGGGAAACACCATATATTTT. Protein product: CSVAVVGNTIYF.

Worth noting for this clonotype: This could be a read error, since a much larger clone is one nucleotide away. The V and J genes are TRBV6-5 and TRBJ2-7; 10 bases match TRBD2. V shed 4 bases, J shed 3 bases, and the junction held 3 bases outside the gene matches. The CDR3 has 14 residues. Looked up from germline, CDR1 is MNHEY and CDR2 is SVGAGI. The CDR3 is CASSSSGSIYEQYF. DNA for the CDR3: TGTGCCAGCAGTTCTAGCGGGAGCATCTACGAGCAGTACTTC.

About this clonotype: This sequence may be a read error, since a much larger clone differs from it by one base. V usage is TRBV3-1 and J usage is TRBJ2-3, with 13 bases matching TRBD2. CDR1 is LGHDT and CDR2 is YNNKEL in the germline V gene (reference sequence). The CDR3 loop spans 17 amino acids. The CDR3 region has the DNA TGTGCCAGCAGCCCATCCCATACTAGCGGGGGGGCAGATATGCAGTATTTT. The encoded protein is CASSPSHTSGGADMQYF.

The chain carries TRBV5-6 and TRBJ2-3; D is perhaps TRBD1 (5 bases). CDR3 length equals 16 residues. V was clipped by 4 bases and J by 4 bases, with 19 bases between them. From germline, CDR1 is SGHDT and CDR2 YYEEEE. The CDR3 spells CASSPLRQGWADTQYF. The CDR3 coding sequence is TGTGCCAGCAGCCCTCTGAGGCAGGGATGGGCAGATACGCAGTATTTT.

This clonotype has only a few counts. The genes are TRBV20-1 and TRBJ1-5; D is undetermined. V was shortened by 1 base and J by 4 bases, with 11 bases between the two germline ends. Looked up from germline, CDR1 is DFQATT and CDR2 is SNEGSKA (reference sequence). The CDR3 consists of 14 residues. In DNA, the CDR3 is TGCAGTGCTAGAGCACCCACCGGGAATCAGCCCCAGCATTTT. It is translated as CSARAPTGNQPQHF.

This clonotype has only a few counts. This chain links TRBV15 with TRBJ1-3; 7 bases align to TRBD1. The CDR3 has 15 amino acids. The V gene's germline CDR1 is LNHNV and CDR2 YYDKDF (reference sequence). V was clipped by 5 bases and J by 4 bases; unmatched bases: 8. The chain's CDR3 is CATSSQTGSGNTIYF. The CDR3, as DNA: TGTGCCACCAGCTCCCAGACAGGGAGCGGAAACACCATATATTTT.

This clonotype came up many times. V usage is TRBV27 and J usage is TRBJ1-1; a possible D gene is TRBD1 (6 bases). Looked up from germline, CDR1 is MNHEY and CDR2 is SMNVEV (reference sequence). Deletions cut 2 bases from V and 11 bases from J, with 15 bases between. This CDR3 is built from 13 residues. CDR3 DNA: TGTGCCAGCAGTTTAGTGGGGGCATGGGTTGCTTTCTTT. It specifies CASSLVGAWVAFF.

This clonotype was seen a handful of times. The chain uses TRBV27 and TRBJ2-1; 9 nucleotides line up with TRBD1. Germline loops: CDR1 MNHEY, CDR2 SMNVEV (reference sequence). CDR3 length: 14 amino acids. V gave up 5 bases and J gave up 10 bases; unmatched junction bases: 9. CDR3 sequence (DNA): TGTGCCAGCAGTGAACAGGGGGCCGAGGAGGAGCAGTTCTTC. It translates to CASSEQGAEEEQFF.

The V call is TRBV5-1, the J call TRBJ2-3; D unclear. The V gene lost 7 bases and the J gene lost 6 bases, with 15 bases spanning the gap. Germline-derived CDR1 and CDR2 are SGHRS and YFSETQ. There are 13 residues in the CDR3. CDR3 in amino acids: CASHRVNGDTQYF. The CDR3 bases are TGCGCCAGCCATAGAGTGAACGGGGATACGCAGTATTTT. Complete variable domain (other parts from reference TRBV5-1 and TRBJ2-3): KAGVTQTPRYLIKTRGQQVTLSCSPISGHRSVSWYQQTPGQGLQFLFEYFSETQRNKGNFPGRFSGRQFSNSRSEMNVSTLELGDSALYLCASHRVNGDTQYFGPGTRLTVL.

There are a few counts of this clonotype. CDR3 nucleotides: TGTGCCACCAGCAGAGACAGCGGTGCATCAGAGACCCAGTACTTC. It encodes CATSRDSGASETQYF. V and J are TRBV15 and TRBJ2-5, with a weak D call TRBD2 (5 bases). Germline V gene lookup returns CDR1 LNHNV and CDR2 YYDKDF (reference sequence). This CDR3 has 15 residues. V gave up 0 bases and J gave up 4 bases, with 12 bases separating them.

CDR3 in amino acids: CASSRAAEETQYF. The CDR3, as DNA: TGTGCCAGCAGCCGGGCGGCAGAAGAGACCCAGTACTTC. The rearrangement uses TRBV11-3 and TRBJ2-5; no clear D. V lost 5 bases and J lost 3, with 10 bases in between. The CDR3 covers 13 residues. In germline, CDR1 is SGHNT, CDR2 YENEEA.

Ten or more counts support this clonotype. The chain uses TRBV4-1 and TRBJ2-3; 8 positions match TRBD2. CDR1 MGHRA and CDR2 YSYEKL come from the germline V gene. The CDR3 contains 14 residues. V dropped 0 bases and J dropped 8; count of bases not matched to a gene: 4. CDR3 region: CASSQEAGGSTQYF. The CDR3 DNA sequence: TGCGCCAGCAGCCAAGAGGCGGGGGGAAGTACGCAGTATTTT.

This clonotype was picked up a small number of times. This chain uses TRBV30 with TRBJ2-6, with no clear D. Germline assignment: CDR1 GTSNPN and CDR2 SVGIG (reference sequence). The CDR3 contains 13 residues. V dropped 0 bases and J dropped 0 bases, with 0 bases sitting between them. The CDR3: CAWSVSGANVLTF. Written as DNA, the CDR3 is TGTGCCTGGAGTGTCTCTGGGGCCAACGTCCTGACTTTC.

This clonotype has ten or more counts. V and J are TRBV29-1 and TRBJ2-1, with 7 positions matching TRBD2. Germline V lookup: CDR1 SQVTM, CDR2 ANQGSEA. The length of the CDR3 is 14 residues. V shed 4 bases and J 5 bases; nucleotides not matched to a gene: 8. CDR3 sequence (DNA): TGCAGCGTTGCCCAGCGGGATTCTCACAATGAGCAGTTCTTC. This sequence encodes CSVAQRDSHNEQFF.

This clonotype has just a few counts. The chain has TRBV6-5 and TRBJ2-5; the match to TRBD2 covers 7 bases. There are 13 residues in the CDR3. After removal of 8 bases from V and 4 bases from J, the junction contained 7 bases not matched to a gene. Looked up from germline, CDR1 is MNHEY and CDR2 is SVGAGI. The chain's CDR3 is CASAPGGGETQYF. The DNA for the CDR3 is TGTGCCAGCGCCCCTGGGGGGGGAGAGACCCAGTACTTC.